This T cell receptor beta chain was retrieved from a study of blood T cell repertoires in COVID-19. The length of the CDR3 is 15 residues. Germline CDR1 and CDR2: SNHLY and FYNNEI. Trimming cost V 6 bases and J 8 bases; bases outside gene matches: 9. TCRdb's copy holds only in-frame clones and misses some; the assay was immunoSEQ multiplex PCR. The sample yields roughly 260,000 clones, 90% seen once. Sequenced sample: peripheral blood. V and J are TRBV2 and TRBJ1-6; 8 bases align to TRBD1. The receptor's source is a woman aged 35 to 49 with acute or convalescent COVID-19. CDR3: CASRERPDRDSPLHF. The CDR3 DNA reads TGTGCCAGCAGAGAAAGGCCGGACAGGGATTCACCCCTCCACTTT. The full variable domain, completed using reference TRBV2 and TRBJ1-6, is EPEVTQTPSHQVTQMGQEVILRCVPISNHLYFYWYRQILGQKVEFLVSFYNNEISEKSEIFDDQFSVERPDGSNFTLKIRSTKLEDSAMYFCASRERPDRDSPLHFGNGTRLTVT.